This T cell receptor beta chain appears in the sequencing data of a study of CD8+ T cells in alopecia areata. cDNA prepared by RNA extraction and subsequent reverse transcription served as the template for sequencing. Profiled with immunoSEQ multiplex PCR; TCRdb holds only in-frame clones, not every one. The sample records about 99,000 clones, 55% being singletons. This clone was detected only a few times. Antigen specificity is unknown. Study-wide results and limits: Higher clonality was seen in lesional scalp than in normal scalp, especially in alopecia totalis/universalis. Shared TCR sequences were less clear between patients than in mice, possibly partly from HLA diversity. Resident alphabeta T-cell populations of normal skin are likewise subject to sequencing in scalp samples.

Sorting separated CD4+ and CD8+ T cells out of PBMCs. The receptor was isolated from a human donor in good health. The specimen sequenced was CD4+ T cells sorted from blood.

The chain's CDR3 is CASSPEQGTNVLTF. Here the CDR3 DNA reads TGTGCCAGCAGCCCGGAACAGGGGACCAACGTCCTGACTTTC. The chain uses TRBV7-3 and TRBJ2-6, with 7 bases that match TRBD1. There are 14 residues in the CDR3. Unmatched junction bases numbered 6, after V lost 5 bases and J lost 8 bases. Germline CDR1 reads SGHTA; CDR2 reads FQGTGA.